The text below deals with one TCR beta chain. Antigen unknown. The data derive from a study of persistence of HIV-infected CD4 T cells. Cells were stimulated nonspecifically with anti-CD3/anti-CD28 magnetic beads. CD4+ T cells upregulating both CD40 ligand and CD69 were sorted as responding cells. The CDR3 has 15 amino acids. V was shortened by 0 bases and J by 8 bases, with 13 bases between the two germline ends. The germline CDR1 and CDR2 sequences are MNHEY and SVGAGI. The libraries were made with immunoSEQ version 4 in survey mode. This table comes from immunoSEQ multiplex PCR, and its TCRdb copy is limited to in-frame clones, with some not included. The sample lists tens of thousands of clones, 88% occurring once. Whole-study results and caveats: Bulk TCR data could not be restricted to HIV-1-infected CMV-responding cells. Antigen-responding cells were enriched for degenerate expanded CDR3beta sequences.

The source of this sequence is an adult woman with HIV who was CMV-seropositive. The rearrangement joins TRBV6-5 to TRBJ1-4, with a possible D match to TRBD1 (6 bases). The specimen was CD4+ T cells sorted from PBMCs after roughly 20-hour stimulation, collected from a patient who received antiretroviral therapy. The CDR3 DNA reads as TGTGCCAGCAGTTACTCGTCCAGGGGCAGGGAAAAACTGTTTTTT. This sequence encodes CASSYSSRGREKLFF.